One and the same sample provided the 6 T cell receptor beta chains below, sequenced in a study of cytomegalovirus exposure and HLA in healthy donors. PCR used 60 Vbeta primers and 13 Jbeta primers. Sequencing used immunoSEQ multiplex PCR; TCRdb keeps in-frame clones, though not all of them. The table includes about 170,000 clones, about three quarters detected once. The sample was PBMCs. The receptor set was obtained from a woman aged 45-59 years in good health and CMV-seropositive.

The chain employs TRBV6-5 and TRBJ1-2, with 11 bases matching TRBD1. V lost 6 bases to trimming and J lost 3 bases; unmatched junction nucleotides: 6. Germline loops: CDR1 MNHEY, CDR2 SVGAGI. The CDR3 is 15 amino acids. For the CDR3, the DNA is TGTGCCAGCAGGATGGACAGGGGGCTACACTATGGCTACACCTTC. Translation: CASRMDRGLHYGYTF.

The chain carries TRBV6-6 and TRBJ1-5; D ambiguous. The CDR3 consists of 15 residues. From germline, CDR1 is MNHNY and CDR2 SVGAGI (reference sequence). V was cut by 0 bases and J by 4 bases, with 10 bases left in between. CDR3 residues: CASSYSQQLNQPQHF. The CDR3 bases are TGTGCCAGCAGTTACTCACAGCAGTTAAATCAGCCCCAGCATTTT.

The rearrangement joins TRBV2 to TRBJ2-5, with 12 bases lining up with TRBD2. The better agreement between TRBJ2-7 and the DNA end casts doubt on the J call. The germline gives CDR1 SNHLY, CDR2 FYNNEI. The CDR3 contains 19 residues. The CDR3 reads CASSEVEGGLAGSPYEQYF. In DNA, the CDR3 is TGTGCCAGCAGTGAAGTGGAGGGGGGACTAGCGGGTTCCCCCTACGAGCAGTACTTC.

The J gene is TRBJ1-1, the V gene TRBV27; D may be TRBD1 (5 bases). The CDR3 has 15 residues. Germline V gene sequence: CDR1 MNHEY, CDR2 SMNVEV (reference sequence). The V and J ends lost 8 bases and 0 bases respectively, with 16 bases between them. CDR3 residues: CASQRDGGMNTEAFF. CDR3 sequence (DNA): TGTGCCAGCCAAAGGGACGGGGGGATGAACACTGAAGCTTTCTTT.

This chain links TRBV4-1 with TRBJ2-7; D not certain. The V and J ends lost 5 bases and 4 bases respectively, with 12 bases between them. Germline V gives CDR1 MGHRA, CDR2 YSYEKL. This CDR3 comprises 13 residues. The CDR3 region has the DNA TGCGCCAGCAGCACTACCGCCGTTTACGAGCAGTACTTC. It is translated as CASSTTAVYEQYF.

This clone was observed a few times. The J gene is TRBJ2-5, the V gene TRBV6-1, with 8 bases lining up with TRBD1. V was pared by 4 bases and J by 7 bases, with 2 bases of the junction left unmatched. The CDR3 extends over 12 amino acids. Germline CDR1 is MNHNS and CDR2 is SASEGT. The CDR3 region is CASSGTGTTQYF. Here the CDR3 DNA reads TGTGCCAGCAGTGGGACAGGGACGACCCAGTACTTC.